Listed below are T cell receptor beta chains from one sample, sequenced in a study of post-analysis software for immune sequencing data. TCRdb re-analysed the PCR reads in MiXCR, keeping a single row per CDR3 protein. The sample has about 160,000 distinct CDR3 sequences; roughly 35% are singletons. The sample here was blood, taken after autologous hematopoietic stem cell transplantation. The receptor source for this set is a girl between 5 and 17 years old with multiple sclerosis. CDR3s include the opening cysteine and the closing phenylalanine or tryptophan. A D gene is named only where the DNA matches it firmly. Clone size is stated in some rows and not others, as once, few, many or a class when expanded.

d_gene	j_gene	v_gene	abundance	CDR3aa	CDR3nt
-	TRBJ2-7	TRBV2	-	CASSTGPRYEQYF	TGTGCCAGCAGTACCGGGCCCCGCTACGAGCAGTACTTC
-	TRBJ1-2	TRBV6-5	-	CASRKGEHYGYTF	TGTGCCAGCAGGAAAGGGGAGCACTATGGCTACACCTTC
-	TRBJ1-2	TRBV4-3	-	CASSQVDEGVAYTF	TGCGCCAGCAGCCAAGTGGACGAAGGTGTGGCCTACACCTTC
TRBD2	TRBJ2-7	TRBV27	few	CATNLRGLAGGVLYEQYF	TGTGCCACCAACCTCCGGGGACTAGCGGGAGGAGTATTGTACGAGCAGTACTTC
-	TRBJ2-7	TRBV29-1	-	CSATHGARAYEQYF	TGCAGCGCCACGCACGGGGCCAGGGCCTACGAGCAGTACTTC
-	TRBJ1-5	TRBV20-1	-	CSARGGTSNQPQHF	TGCAGTGCTAGAGGTGGGACAAGCAATCAGCCCCAGCATTTT
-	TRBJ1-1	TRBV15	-	CATSGPMDTEAFF	TGTGCCACCTCGGGGCCTATGGACACTGAAGCTTTCTTT
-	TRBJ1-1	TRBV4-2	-	CASSPPPGQGGNTEAFF	TGTGCCAGCAGCCCGCCCCCGGGACAAGGGGGAAACACTGAAGCTTTCTTT
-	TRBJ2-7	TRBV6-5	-	CASRLMGGDEQYF	TGTGCCAGCAGGCTAATGGGTGGGGACGAGCAGTACTTC
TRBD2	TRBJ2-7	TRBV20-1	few	CSGQREGEQYF	TGCAGTGGGCAGCGGGAAGGCGAGCAGTACTTC
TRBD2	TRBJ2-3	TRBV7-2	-	CASSVLSGRAGQTQYF	TGTGCCAGCAGCGTACTTAGCGGGAGGGCGGGGCAGACGCAGTATTTT
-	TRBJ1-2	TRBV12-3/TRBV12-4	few	CASSLGAGNGYTF	TGTGCCAGCAGTTTAGGGGCAGGGAATGGCTACACCTTC
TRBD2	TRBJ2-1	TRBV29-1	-	CSVEPWGLAGAHNEQFF	TGCAGCGTTGAACCCTGGGGCCTAGCGGGAGCTCACAATGAGCAGTTCTTC
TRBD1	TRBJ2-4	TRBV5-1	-	CASSLGQGAAKNIQYF	TGCGCCAGCAGCTTAGGCCAGGGGGCGGCCAAAAACATTCAGTACTTC
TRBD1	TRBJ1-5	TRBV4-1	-	CASSQGDRAEDQPQHF	TGCGCCAGCAGCCAAGGCGACAGGGCTGAGGATCAGCCCCAGCATTTT
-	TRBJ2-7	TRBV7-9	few	CASSLDGREVDEQYF	TGTGCCAGCAGCTTAGATGGTAGGGAAGTCGACGAGCAGTACTTC
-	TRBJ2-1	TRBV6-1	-	CASRNYGTTNNEQFF	TGTGCCAGCCGCAATTACGGGACGACCAACAATGAGCAGTTCTTC
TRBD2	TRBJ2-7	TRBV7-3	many	CASSVSGSSYEQYF	TGTGCCAGCAGCGTGAGCGGGAGTAGCTACGAGCAGTACTTC
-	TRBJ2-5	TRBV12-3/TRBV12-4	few	CASSFHGETQYF	TGTGCCAGCAGTTTTCACGGGGAGACCCAGTACTTC
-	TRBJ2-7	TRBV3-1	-	CASSQAVSARYEQYF	TGTGCCAGCAGCCAAGCAGTTTCGGCCCGCTACGAGCAGTACTTC
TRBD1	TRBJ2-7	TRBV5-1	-	CASSLVETGGYEQYF	TGCGCCAGCAGCTTGGTTGAGACAGGGGGCTACGAGCAGTACTTC
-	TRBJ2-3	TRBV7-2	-	CASSPEGWATDTQYF	TGTGCCAGCAGCCCCGAGGGGTGGGCCACAGATACGCAGTATTTT
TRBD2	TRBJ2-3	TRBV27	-	CASTWAGGADTQYF	TGTGCCAGCACCTGGGCGGGGGGGGCAGATACGCAGTATTTT
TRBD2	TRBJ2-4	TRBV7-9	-	CASSPSGRAWEQYF	TGTGCCAGCAGCCCTAGCGGGAGGGCCTGGGAGCAGTACTTC
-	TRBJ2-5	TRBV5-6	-	CASSLYVGNQETQYF	TGTGCCAGCAGCCTCTATGTAGGTAATCAAGAGACCCAGTACTTC
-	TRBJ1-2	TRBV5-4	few	CASSRGAVGDGYTF	TGTGCCAGCAGCCGGGGGGCGGTCGGCGATGGCTACACCTTC
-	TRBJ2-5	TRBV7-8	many	CASSLVTSSRETQYF	TGTGCCAGCAGCTTAGTAACTAGTTCGCGGGAGACCCAGTACTTC
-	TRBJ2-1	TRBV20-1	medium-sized	CSARDLLSSYNEQFF	TGCAGTGCTAGAGATCTACTAAGCTCCTACAATGAGCAGTTCTTC
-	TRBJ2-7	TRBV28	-	CASSSPSRGEQYF	TGTGCCAGCAGTTCTCCCTCTAGGGGCGAGCAGTACTTC
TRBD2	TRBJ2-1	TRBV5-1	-	CASSTTGTSAYNEQFF	TGCGCCAGCAGCACAACCGGGACTAGCGCTTACAATGAGCAGTTCTTC
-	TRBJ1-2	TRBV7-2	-	CASSSMFLDSRGYTF	TGTGCCAGCAGCTCCATGTTCCTAGACAGCAGAGGCTACACCTTC
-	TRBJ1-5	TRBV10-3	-	CTISESLSQPQHF	TGTACCATCAGCGAGTCGTTATCGCAGCCCCAGCATTTT
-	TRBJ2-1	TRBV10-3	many	CAISPSGQYQFF	TGTGCCATCAGTCCGTCGGGGCAGTACCAGTTCTTC
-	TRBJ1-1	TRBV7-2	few	CASSLRGDREAFF	TGTGCCAGCAGCCTAAGGGGGGACCGAGAAGCTTTCTTT
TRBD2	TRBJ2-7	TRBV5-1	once	CASSLAGGTHEQYF	TGCGCCAGCAGCCTAGCGGGAGGGACCCACGAGCAGTACTTC
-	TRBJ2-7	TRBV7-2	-	CASSLGGAAGGVYEQYF	TGTGCCAGCAGCTTAGGGGGCGCGGCCGGTGGAGTTTACGAGCAGTACTTC
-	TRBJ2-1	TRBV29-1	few	CSVEVGDGDEQFF	TGCAGCGTTGAAGTGGGAGACGGAGATGAGCAGTTCTTC
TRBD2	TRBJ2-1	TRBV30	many	CAWRPLAGGRQFF	TGTGCCTGGAGACCTCTAGCGGGAGGACGACAGTTCTTC
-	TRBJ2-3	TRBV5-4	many	CASSLEVGTDTQYF	TGTGCCAGCAGCCTCGAAGTCGGCACAGATACGCAGTATTTT
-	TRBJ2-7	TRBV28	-	CASSCSRRPGEQYF	TGTGCCAGCAGTTGTTCGAGGCGGCCGGGCGAGCAGTACTTC
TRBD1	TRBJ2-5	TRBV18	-	CASSQQGANQETQYF	TGTGCCAGCTCACAACAGGGGGCTAACCAAGAGACCCAGTACTTC
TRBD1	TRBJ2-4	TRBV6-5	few	CASSYPGTGVGEQYF	TGTGCCAGCAGTTATCCCGGGACAGGGGTCGGAGAGCAGTACTTC
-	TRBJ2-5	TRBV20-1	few	CSAREARETQYF	TGCAGTGCTAGAGAGGCTAGGGAGACCCAGTACTTC
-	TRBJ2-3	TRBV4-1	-	CASSQEDYPTDTQYF	TGCGCCAGCAGCCAAGAAGACTATCCCACAGATACGCAGTATTTT
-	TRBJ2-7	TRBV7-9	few	CASSPGDSRVHLEQYF	TGTGCCAGCAGCCCCGGGGACTCCCGGGTGCATCTCGAGCAGTACTTC
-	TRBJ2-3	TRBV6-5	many	CASSYSLTRSRTDTQYF	TGTGCCAGCAGTTACTCCCTCACCCGGAGCAGGACAGATACGCAGTATTTT
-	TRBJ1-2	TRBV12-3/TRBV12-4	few	CASSRHRDPVGYGYTF	TGTGCCAGCAGTCGACATCGTGACCCGGTTGGGTATGGCTACACCTTC
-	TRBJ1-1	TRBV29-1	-	CSVDQGIGSTEAFF	TGCAGCGTTGATCAGGGCATAGGGAGCACTGAAGCTTTCTTT
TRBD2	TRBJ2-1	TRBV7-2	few	CASSRLAAYNEQFF	TGTGCCAGCAGCCGACTAGCGGCTTACAATGAGCAGTTCTTC
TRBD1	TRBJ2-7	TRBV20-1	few	CSASRGQEGLEQYF	TGCAGTGCTAGCCGAGGACAGGAAGGTCTTGAGCAGTACTTC
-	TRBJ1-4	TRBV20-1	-	CSARVWGKLFF	TGCAGTGCTAGGGTTTGGGGGAAACTGTTTTTT
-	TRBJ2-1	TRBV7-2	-	CASSLGPSSYNEQFF	TGTGCCAGCAGCTTAGGCCCCAGCTCCTACAATGAGCAGTTCTTC
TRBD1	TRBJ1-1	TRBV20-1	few	CSARRTGGQGGLAEAFF	TGCAGTGCTAGACGGACGGGGGGACAGGGGGGTTTGGCTGAAGCTTTCTTT